The clone carrying this T cell receptor (beta chain) was observed a single time. The sample originates from a study of technical replicates of blood from several donors. CDR1 and CDR2 (germline): SGHAT, FQDESV (reference sequence). The V and J ends lost 3 bases and 6 bases respectively, with 15 bases between them. This CDR3 has 14 amino acids. Here immunoSEQ multiplex PCR was the method, and the copy in TCRdb shows in-frame clones only, minus some. Here the sample spans fewer than 15,000 clones, about 94% being singletons. Sequenced material: PBMCs. V gene TRBV11-1 combines with J gene TRBJ2-7, with D possibly TRBD2 on 6 matching bases. This TCR was sampled from a human donor in good health. CDR3 DNA sequence: TGTGCCAGCAGCTTGCGGGACTCTCGCCGCGAGCAGTACTTC. Protein product: CASSLRDSRREQYF.